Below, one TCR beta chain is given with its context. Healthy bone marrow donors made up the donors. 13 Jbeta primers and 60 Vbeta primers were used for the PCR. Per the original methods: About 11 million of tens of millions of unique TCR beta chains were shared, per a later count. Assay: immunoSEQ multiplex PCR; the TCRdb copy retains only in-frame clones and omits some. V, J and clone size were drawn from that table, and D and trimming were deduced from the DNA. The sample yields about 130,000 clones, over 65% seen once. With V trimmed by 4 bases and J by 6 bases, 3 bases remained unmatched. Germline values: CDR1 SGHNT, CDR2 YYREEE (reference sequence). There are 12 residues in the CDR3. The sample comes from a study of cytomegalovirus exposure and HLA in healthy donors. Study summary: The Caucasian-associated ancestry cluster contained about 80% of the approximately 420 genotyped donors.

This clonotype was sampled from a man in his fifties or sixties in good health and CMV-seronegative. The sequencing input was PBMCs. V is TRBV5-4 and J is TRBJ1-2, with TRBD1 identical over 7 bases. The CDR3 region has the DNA TGTGCCAGCAGCCAGGGGGAGGATGGCTACACCTTC. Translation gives CASSQGEDGYTF.